Each of the 28 T cell receptor beta chains below was sequenced from the same sample in a study of T cells expressing NK-cell markers. TCRdb re-called the 5' RACE reads, yielding one record per CDR3 amino acid sequence without DNA. Here the sample table reports roughly 390,000 distinct CDR3 sequences. Source material: blood T cells: a sorted CD56 or NKG2C T cell subset, CD4+ or CD8+ T cells, or bulk PBMC T cells (not recorded which). The origin of the receptors is a woman aged 50 to 65 in good health.

CDR3 region: CASSPRGVNGYGYTF. This sequence joins TRBV7-3 and TRBJ1-2; TCRdb designates TRBD1, a call that cannot be tested without DNA. There are 15 residues in the CDR3. Germline lookup yields CDR1 SGHTA and CDR2 FQGTGA.

This sequence joins TRBV27 and TRBJ2-1; TCRdb designates TRBD1, a call that cannot be tested without DNA. The V gene's germline CDR1 is MNHEY and CDR2 SMNVEV (reference sequence). This CDR3 is built from 17 residues. Here the CDR3 reads CASSLSLFSGQNNEQFF.

V is TRBV12-3 or TRBV12-4 and J is TRBJ2-7. This CDR3 contains 14 residues. The CDR3 loop reads CASSFADKIYEQYF.

The V gene is TRBV6-1, the J gene TRBJ1-6. The CDR3 runs 12 residues. Germline-derived CDR1 and CDR2 are MNHNS and SASEGT. CDR3 in amino acids: CASSRENSPLHF.

The chain recombines TRBV12-3 or TRBV12-4 with TRBJ1-1; the TCRdb call, TRBD1, lacks DNA for checking. CDR3 size: 13 residues. This chain's CDR3 is CASTLDRDEVAFF.

The chain recombines TRBV24-1 with TRBJ2-3; TCRdb's D call, TRBD2, is unchecked because there is no DNA. CDR1 is KGHDR and CDR2 is SFDVKD in the germline V gene. The CDR3 is made up of 16 amino acids. CDR3: CATSDPGLADTDTQYF.

V gene TRBV12-3 or TRBV12-4 combines with J gene TRBJ1-2. The CDR3 is 11 amino acids. CDR3 in amino acids: CASTRDLGYTF.

The chain combines TRBV5-1 with TRBJ1-5; without DNA, the TCRdb call of TRBD1 cannot be checked. CDR3 length: 15 amino acids. Per germline, CDR1 SGHRS and CDR2 YFSETQ. The CDR3 sequence: CASSRTGGFNQPQHF.

The chain is built from TRBV20-1 and TRBJ2-2; the TCRdb call, TRBD2, lacks DNA for checking. Germline lookup yields CDR1 DFQATT and CDR2 SNEGSKA (reference sequence). This CDR3 is 17 amino acids long. The CDR3 here is CSARDPPSAGGTGELFF.

The V and J genes are TRBV12-5 and TRBJ1-1; the TCRdb D gene call, TRBD1, has no DNA to confirm it. The CDR3 extends over 14 amino acids. The germline V gene encodes CDR1 LGHNT and CDR2 FRNRAP. The CDR3 loop is CASGPDSFGTEAFF.

The chain has TRBV5-6 and TRBJ2-5; the D call from TCRdb, TRBD2, cannot be confirmed without DNA. Germline lookup yields CDR1 SGHDT and CDR2 YYEEEE. The CDR3 sequence is 14 residues long. The chain's CDR3 is CASSFGLAGVLQYF. Supplemented by reference TRBV5-6 and TRBJ2-5, the full variable domain reads DAGVTQSPTHLIKTRGQQVTLRCSPKSGHDTVSWYQQALGQGPQFIFQYYEEEERQRGNFPDRFSGHQFPNYSSELNVNALLLGDSALYLCASSFGLAGVLQYFGPGTRLLVL.

This chain links TRBV11-3 with TRBJ2-1; the D call from TCRdb, TRBD1, cannot be confirmed without DNA. Germline loops: CDR1 SGHNT, CDR2 YENEEA. The CDR3 loop spans 15 amino acids. This CDR3 reads CASSQVGTGGNEQFF.

The gene calls are TRBV27 and TRBJ1-1; TCRdb names TRBD1, which stays unverified in the absence of DNA. CDR1 and CDR2 from the germline V gene are MNHEY and SMNVEV (reference sequence). The CDR3 runs to 16 residues. CDR3 residues: CASSLGGTGGATEAFF.

The gene calls are TRBV2 and TRBJ2-3. The germline CDR1 and CDR2 sequences are SNHLY and FYNNEI. This CDR3 is built from 14 residues. The CDR3 loop reads CASSGQLGTDTQYF. Supplemented by reference TRBV2 and TRBJ2-3, the full variable domain reads EPEVTQTPSHQVTQMGQEVILRCVPISNHLYFYWYRQILGQKVEFLVSFYNNEISEKSEIFDDQFSVERPDGSNFTLKIRSTKLEDSAMYFCASSGQLGTDTQYFGPGTRLTVL.

This chain links TRBV7-6 with TRBJ2-5; there is no DNA to check the TCRdb D call of TRBD2. This CDR3 region has 15 residues. CDR1 SGHVS and CDR2 FNYEAQ come from the germline V gene. CDR3 sequence reads: CASSQTSGRAADQYF.

The chain is built from TRBV24-1 and TRBJ1-1. Germline CDR1 KGHDR, CDR2 SFDVKD. This CDR3 comprises 14 residues. CDR3 loop: CATSGRTGSTEAFF.

The rearrangement links TRBV18 to TRBJ2-1; with no DNA, the TCRdb D assignment of TRBD2 cannot be verified. In germline, CDR1 is KGHSH, CDR2 LQKENI. The CDR3 is made up of 19 amino acids. CDR3: CASYQVRPSTTSGSGMEFF.

This rearrangement joins TRBV5-1 to TRBJ1-1. Germline V gene data show CDR1 as SGHRS and CDR2 as YFSETQ. This CDR3 spans 13 amino acids. The CDR3: CASSFSGRPEAFF.

Here the CDR3 reads CASSLAGRWSSYEQYF. V gene TRBV12-3 or TRBV12-4 combines with J gene TRBJ2-7. The CDR3 is 16 amino acids.

The J gene is TRBJ2-1, the V gene TRBV29-1. CDR1 is SQVTM, CDR2 ANQGSEA, per germline. The CDR3 has 13 residues. The CDR3 is CSVEVFRNNEQFF.

The rearrangement links TRBV24-1 to TRBJ2-3. The CDR3 has 12 amino acids. Looked up from germline, CDR1 is KGHDR and CDR2 is SFDVKD. CDR3 in amino acids: CATSETLDTQYF.

The genes are TRBV6-4 and TRBJ2-1; TCRdb outputs TRBD2, but without DNA this stays unchecked. Germline assignment: CDR1 MRHNA and CDR2 SNTAGT. There are 15 residues in the CDR3. The CDR3 protein is CASSDSYLADNEQFF.

This CDR3 is CASSLSRVGNQPQHF. The chain employs TRBV5-5 and TRBJ1-5. From germline, CDR1 is SGHKS and CDR2 YYEKEE (reference sequence). CDR3 length: 15 amino acids.

J is TRBJ1-6 and V is TRBV4-1; TCRdb's D gene call, TRBD1, goes unchecked for lack of DNA. This CDR3 comprises 16 residues. CDR1 and CDR2 from the germline V gene are MGHRA and YSYEKL. CDR3 amino acids: CASSQMLQGASSPLHF.

The chain has TRBV25-1 and TRBJ2-7; absent DNA, TCRdb's TRBD2 call cannot be checked. The CDR3 sequence is 15 residues long. The V gene's germline CDR1 is MGHDK and CDR2 SYGVNS. The CDR3 loop reads CASSELAGEHYEQYF.

This sequence joins TRBV3-1 and TRBJ1-1. This CDR3 contains 13 residues. Germline lookup yields CDR1 LGHDT and CDR2 YNNKEL (reference sequence). The CDR3: CASSAPGRTEAFF. Full variable domain (rest looked up from reference TRBV3-1 and TRBJ1-1): DTAVSQTPKYLVTQMGNDKSIKCEQNLGHDTMYWYKQDSKKFLKIMFSYNNKELIINETVPNRFSPKSPDKAHLNLHINSLELGDSAVYFCASSAPGRTEAFFGQGTRLTVV.

This chain links TRBV10-2 with TRBJ2-3; the D call of TRBD2 rests on TCRdb alone, since no DNA is present to check it. The CDR3 consists of 17 residues. CDR1 WSHSY and CDR2 SAAADI come from the germline V gene. The CDR3 here is CASSPRLAGARTDTQYF.

This chain links TRBV7-9 with TRBJ2-2. The CDR3 spans 14 residues. Germline CDR1 and CDR2: SEHNR and FQNEAQ (reference sequence). Here the CDR3 reads CASRGSGTTGELFF.